These 20 T cell receptor beta chains came from one sample sequenced in a study of blood T cell repertoires in COVID-19. This table comes from immunoSEQ multiplex PCR, and its TCRdb copy is limited to in-frame clones, with some not included. The table records about 110,000 clones, 75% to 95% of them present only once. Sequencing input: peripheral blood. Receptor source: a woman between 25 and 40 years old with acute or convalescent COVID-19.

The V gene is TRBV25-1, the J gene TRBJ2-7, with 10 bases matching TRBD2. This CDR3 spans 14 amino acids. After removal of 6 bases from V and 4 bases from J, the junction contained 6 bases not matched to a gene. Germline CDR1 MGHDK, CDR2 SYGVNS. Here the CDR3 DNA reads TGTGCCAGCAGGCCCAGCGGGGGGGTGTACGAGCAGTACTTC. Protein: CASRPSGGVYEQYF.

This clone appeared a few times. V is TRBV6-5 and J is TRBJ2-5; no reliable D call. Trimming left V 4 bases short and J 4 bases short, with 10 bases between. This CDR3 spans 13 amino acids. The germline V gene encodes CDR1 MNHEY and CDR2 SVGAGI. The CDR3 DNA reads as TGTGCCAGCAGTTCTGGGTCAGGAGAGACCCAGTACTTC. Translation gives CASSSGSGETQYF.

V and J are TRBV30 and TRBJ1-2; no definite D call. CDR3 length equals 12 residues. Per germline, CDR1 GTSNPN and CDR2 SVGIG (reference sequence). V gave up 5 bases and J gave up 5 bases, with 12 bases separating them. CDR3 bases: TGTGCCTGGGGACCCTGGACTTATGGCTACACCTTC. This translates into CAWGPWTYGYTF.

V and J are TRBV10-3 and TRBJ1-1; D is unresolved. There are 16 residues in the CDR3. Trimming took 3 bases from V and 1 from J, leaving 15 bases between them. Germline V lookup: CDR1 ENHRY, CDR2 SYGVKD. CDR3 sequence reads: CAISDLPDGENTEAFF. CDR3 sequence (DNA): TGTGCCATCAGTGACCTCCCTGACGGAGAGAACACTGAAGCTTTCTTT.

This clone was recorded a few times. This chain uses TRBV7-8 with TRBJ1-2, with 8 bases matching TRBD1. The germline gives CDR1 SGHVS, CDR2 FQNEAQ. V was pared by 2 bases and J by 3 bases, with 5 bases of the junction left unmatched. This CDR3 comprises 15 residues. DNA of the CDR3: TGTGCCAGCAGCTTATACGGACAGGGTGACTATGGCTACACCTTC. The encoded protein is CASSLYGQGDYGYTF.

The chain employs TRBV24-1 and TRBJ2-1; no clear D. Germline V CDR1 and CDR2: KGHDR, SFDVKD. V dropped 7 bases and J dropped 2 bases, with 11 bases sitting between them. The CDR3 totals 14 residues. The CDR3 loop reads CATSGDEAYNEQFF. In DNA, the CDR3 is TGTGCCACCAGCGGAGACGAAGCCTACAATGAGCAGTTCTTC.

The V call is TRBV6-2 or TRBV6-3, the J call TRBJ2-7, with D perhaps TRBD1 (6 bases). The CDR3 is made up of 16 amino acids. Germline V gene lookup returns CDR1 MNHEY and CDR2 SVGEGT. The V end was cut by 4 bases, the J end by 7 bases, with 23 bases between. The CDR3 DNA sequence: TGTGCCAGCAGTTCCCTAATCTCAAACAGGGATGGGGAGCAGTACTTC. Amino acids: CASSSLISNRDGEQYF.

The rearrangement uses TRBV2 and TRBJ1-1, with a possible D match to TRBD1 (6 bases). The length of the CDR3 is 13 residues. From germline, CDR1 is SNHLY and CDR2 FYNNEI. Trimming shortened V by 5 bases and J by 4 bases, and 11 bases separated the two germline ends. The CDR3 loop is CASSQQGSTEAFF. CDR3 DNA: TGTGCCAGCAGTCAACAGGGTTCCACTGAAGCTTTCTTT.

The V gene is TRBV28, the J gene TRBJ2-1, with 8 bases identical to TRBD2. This CDR3 is 14 amino acids long. Germline V gene data show CDR1 as MDHEN and CDR2 as SYDVKM. V was clipped by 5 bases and J by 4 bases; unmatched bases: 4. CDR3 in amino acids: CASSSGSLYNEQFF. As DNA, the CDR3 is TGTGCCAGCAGTAGCGGGAGTCTGTACAATGAGCAGTTCTTC.

This clone was picked up one time. The rearrangement links TRBV5-1 to TRBJ1-2; D is perhaps TRBD1 (5 bases). V lost 0 bases to trimming and J lost 4 bases, with 13 bases between them. Germline V gives CDR1 SGHRS, CDR2 YFSETQ. The CDR3 is made up of 15 amino acids. CDR3 in amino acids: CASSLGGPGGYGYTF. The CDR3 DNA sequence: TGCGCCAGCAGCTTGGGCGGTCCGGGGGGCTATGGCTACACCTTC.

V usage is TRBV11-3 and J usage is TRBJ2-3, with D perhaps matching TRBD1 (7 bases). This CDR3 is 16 amino acids long. Germline V gives CDR1 SGHNT, CDR2 YENEEA. V lost 4 bases, J lost 6 bases, and 20 bases lay in between. The CDR3 here is CASSSGVTGKLDTQYF. CDR3 bases: TGTGCCAGCAGCTCGGGGGTGACAGGGAAATTGGATACGCAGTATTTT.

This chain connects TRBV14 to TRBJ2-7, with a tentative D call TRBD1 (5 bases). Germline CDR1 and CDR2: SGHDN and FVKESK. The CDR3 runs 14 residues. Between the trimmed V and J ends, which lost 2 bases and 2 bases, there was a span of 10 bases. The CDR3 region has the DNA TGTGCCAGCAGCCAACTAACAGGACCCTACGAGCAGTACTTC. Translation: CASSQLTGPYEQYF.

This chain links TRBV5-4 with TRBJ2-1; possibly TRBD1 for D (6 bases). The ends were cut back, 5 bases at V and 3 bases at J, with 15 bases in the middle. Per germline, CDR1 SGHNT and CDR2 YYREEE (reference sequence). The CDR3 runs 15 residues. The CDR3 sequence: CASRNRQVNYNEQFF. The CDR3 bases are TGTGCCAGCAGAAACAGACAGGTGAACTACAATGAGCAGTTCTTC.

The genes are TRBV25-1 and TRBJ2-6; D gene uncertain. This CDR3 is 16 amino acids long. Germline lookup yields CDR1 MGHDK and CDR2 SYGVNS. V dropped 2 bases and J dropped 0 bases, with 8 bases sitting between them. The CDR3 DNA reads TGTGCCAGCAGTGAAGCAAGGAGCTCTGGGGCCAACGTCCTGACTTTC. It codes for CASSEARSSGANVLTF. The entire variable domain, with the rest obtained from reference TRBV25-1 and TRBJ2-6, is as follows: EADIYQTPRYLVIGTGKKITLECSQTMGHDKMYWYQQDPGMELHLIHYSYGVNSTEKGDLSSESTVSRIRTEHFPLTLESARPSHTSQYLCASSEARSSGANVLTFGAGSRLTVL.

The chain couples TRBV10-3 to TRBJ2-5, with D perhaps TRBD2 (5 bases). The V end lost 10 bases, the J end lost 4 bases, and 10 bases lay between the germline ends. CDR1 ENHRY and CDR2 SYGVKD come from the germline V gene. This CDR3 region has 11 residues. CDR3 nucleotides: TGTGCCACCCGGGGTGGAGAGACCCAGTACTTC. As protein: CATRGGETQYF.

This chain connects TRBV7-8 to TRBJ2-1, with TRBD1 as a possible D gene (5 bases). V was pared by 3 bases and J by 5 bases, with 11 bases between. The CDR3 covers 14 residues. Germline V gene lookup returns CDR1 SGHVS and CDR2 FQNEAQ. The CDR3 sequence is CASSLRTRHNEQFF. The CDR3 coding sequence is TGTGCCAGCAGCTTGCGGACAAGACACAATGAGCAGTTCTTC.

V is TRBV7-2 and J is TRBJ1-1; TRBD1 might be the D (5 bases). Germline V CDR1 and CDR2: SGHTA, FQGNSA. Trimming shortened V by 5 bases and J by 5 bases, and 12 bases separated the two germline ends. This CDR3 spans 13 amino acids. The CDR3 DNA reads TGTGCCAGCAGCCCTCAGGGTCAAACTGAAGCTTTCTTT. Its protein is CASSPQGQTEAFF.

The gene calls are TRBV5-1 and TRBJ2-3, with unresolved D. V gave up 5 bases and J gave up 4 bases, with 17 bases separating them. Per the germline V gene, CDR1 is SGHRS and CDR2 is YFSETQ. The CDR3 runs to 15 residues. The DNA of the CDR3 is TGCGCCAGCAGAGAACCCGCCCCCCGGGCAGATACGCAGTATTTT. It yields the protein CASREPAPRADTQYF.

V and J are TRBV30 and TRBJ2-2, with D uncertain. The V end was cut by 0 bases, the J end by 6 bases, with 11 bases between. The CDR3 sequence is 14 residues long. Germline CDR1 and CDR2: GTSNPN and SVGIG (reference sequence). The CDR3 nucleotides read TGTGCCTGGAGTGTATATAGGAGCGCCGGGGAGCTGTTTTTT. This codes for CAWSVYRSAGELFF.

The chain employs TRBV10-3 and TRBJ1-2; TRBD1 matches at 8 bases. Per germline, CDR1 ENHRY and CDR2 SYGVKD. The trim removed 6 bases at V and 3 bases at J, leaving 6 bases unmatched. The CDR3 extends over 14 amino acids. The CDR3 DNA is TGTGCCATCAGGCGGCAGGGGGCTGACTATGGCTACACCTTC. Translated, it gives CAIRRQGADYGYTF.